This entry is about one TCR beta chain. Its target is unknown. This sample was included in a study of T cell responses to AZD1222 COVID-19 vaccine. The study, taken as a whole, reports: Donors were largely white British and mainly female; clonal diversity was possibly underestimated. The CD4 TCRs associated with vaccination extended across spike and predominated at 160-218 and 743-854. Spike-specific TCR breadth and depth were elevated following two AZD1222 doses.

The V gene lost 3 bases and the J gene lost 7 bases, with 7 bases spanning the gap. CDR1 SNHLY and CDR2 FYNNEI come from the germline V gene. CDR3 length: 13 amino acids. The repertoire was sequenced with immunoSEQ multiplex PCR; TCRdb's copy has only in-frame clones and lacks some. This table has over 85,000 clones, roughly 91% appearing once. Sample: peripheral blood, taken on day 0 of AZD1222 vaccination. The clonotype originates from an adult in good health. This rearrangement joins TRBV2 to TRBJ1-6; perhaps TRBD1 as D (6 bases). CDR3 DNA sequence: TGTGCCAGCAGTGACAGGGGCAATTCACCCCTCCACTTT. It encodes CASSDRGNSPLHF.